This TCR beta chain is drawn from a study of shared clonotypes between healthy human individuals. Libraries were prepared by immunoSEQ multiplex PCR; TCRdb keeps only in-frame clonotypes and omits some of them. The sample holds under 600,000 clones, roughly 98% seen once. Germline CDR1 reads SEHNR; CDR2 reads FQNEAQ (reference sequence). This CDR3 spans 18 amino acids. The V end lost 2 bases, the J end lost 0 bases, and 18 bases lay between the germline ends. CD8 cells regarded as naive lacked CD45RO, were positively chosen for CCR7, and omitted terminally differentiated effector memory CD45RA+ cells.

This sequence was found in a man under 40 in good health. The V call is TRBV7-9, the J call TRBJ2-3; the D is unclear. Specimen: naive CD8+ T cells sorted from blood. The CDR3 reads CASSLPPADGVSTDTQYF. Written as DNA, the CDR3 is TGTGCCAGCAGCTTACCCCCTGCAGATGGGGTTAGCACAGATACGCAGTATTTT.